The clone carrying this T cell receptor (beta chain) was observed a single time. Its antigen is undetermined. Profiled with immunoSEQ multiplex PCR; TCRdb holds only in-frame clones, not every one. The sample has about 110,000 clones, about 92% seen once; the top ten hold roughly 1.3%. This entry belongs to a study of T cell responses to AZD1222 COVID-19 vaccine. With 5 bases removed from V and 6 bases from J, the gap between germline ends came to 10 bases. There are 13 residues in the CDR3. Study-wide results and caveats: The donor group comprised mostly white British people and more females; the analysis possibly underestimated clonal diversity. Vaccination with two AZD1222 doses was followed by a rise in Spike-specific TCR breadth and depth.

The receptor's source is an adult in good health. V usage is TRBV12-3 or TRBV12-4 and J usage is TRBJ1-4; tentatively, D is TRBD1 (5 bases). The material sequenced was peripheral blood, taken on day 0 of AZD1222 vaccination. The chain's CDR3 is CASSGTLDEKLFF. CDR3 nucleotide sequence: TGTGCCAGCAGTGGGACGCTGGATGAAAAACTGTTTTTT.